This TCR beta chain originates from a study of cytomegalovirus exposure and HLA in healthy donors (dated by TCRdb to about 2017). Background for the entire study: According to an earlier analysis of a few hundred of the donors, 150 million to 200 million T cells yielded 100 million or so unique TCR beta sequences and approximately 300 Gb of sequence data. A later analysis re-examined previously published TCR beta repertoires from hundreds of donors and added high-resolution HLA genotyping to investigate patterns of TCR occurrence. Rather than using new phenotypic data, the later analysis identified candidate immune exposures from TCR beta sequences and from how often those sequences occurred across donors. All discovery cohort repertoires had been generated on a single sequencing platform. To predict cytomegalovirus infection status, the study combined high-throughput TCR immunosequencing, statistical association of individual TCRs with disease status, and machine learning. In addition to the first cohort of around 670 subjects, a separate validation cohort of about 120 different subjects was used. Donor age, sex, ethnicity and CMV serostatus were collected together with the repertoire data. The study aimed to test whether signatures of past pathogen exposure could be identified by cataloging public T cell receptors. Among a few hundred genotyped donors of the cohort, an average of roughly 240,000 unique TCR beta nucleotide sequences were sequenced per donor, around a sixth of them non-productive. A handful of DR-DQ haplotypes were handled as single units for association and clustering because linkage in the cohort was strong. In an earlier analysis of 587 of the donors, high-throughput TCR beta sequencing was used to judge whether each TCR beta V gene segment behaved as functional or pseudogenic. The number of donors typed differed by locus, with roughly 620-630 for A, B, C, DRB1 and DQB1, about 500 for DQA1, under 610 for DPA1, and around 430 for DPB1. The T cell repertoires of around 670 subjects were profiled by immunosequencing and related to cytomegalovirus serostatus. HLA typing included class I and class II loci at four-digit resolution. An early release that covered about 600 HLA-typed donors contained approximately 300 gigabases of sequencing data and around 80 million unique TCR sequences. Of the approximately 400 genotyped donors, 65% to 90% fell in the genetic ancestry cluster associated with self-reported Caucasian donors. A later genetic analysis took genome-wide SNP genotypes for about three fifths of the roughly 700 donors and used that subset as a discovery cohort. Overall study results and their limits: In vitro tests confirmed that three of the cytomegalovirus-associated TCR beta chains recognize cytomegalovirus antigens. The sequencing pipeline was judged likely to have produced a cluster of highly shared sequence variants as a technical artifact. Only TCR beta chains were sequenced in this cohort, and the absence of alpha or paired-chain data limited detectable features. A later analysis associated 15,000 or so TCR beta sequences with specific HLA alleles at a false discovery rate of 0.05. The classifier was reported to diagnose cytomegalovirus status with high specificity and sensitivity in both the original cohort and the validation cohort. Assigning TCR associations to individual alleles was difficult when HLA alleles, especially DR and DQ, strongly co-occurred. Correlated functional status among segregating V segments might reflect linkage disequilibrium, but an unknown experimental factor could not be ruled out. Some IMGT-functional V segments, including TRBV6-2 and TRBV6-3, could not be distinguished by the 87-base-pair reads and were therefore excluded. According to a later genetic analysis, donors in an Asian-associated ancestry cluster had fewer N-insertions in productive TCRs than the approximately 650-donor mean. A later analysis found that TCR association rates varied across HLA loci, with DRB1 alleles showing the most associated TCRs and HLA-C alleles the fewest. Immune exposure information for the cohort was limited to CMV serostatus. In an earlier analysis of approximately 590 of the donors, most TCR beta V segments appeared in productive rearrangements about 87% or about 30% of the time, broadly matching IMGT annotations. According to a later analysis, most CMV-associated TCR beta chains appeared to be HLA-restricted, and the HLA associations seemed to be driven largely by CMV exposure. Sequencing depth was assumed to be roughly uniform across donors in the presence/absence analyses, though that assumption may not hold. In a later genetic analysis, a missense DCLRE1C variant was associated with V-gene and J-gene trimming of TCR beta chains, and the association was replicated in an independent cohort. The earlier analysis of almost 600 of the donors excluded 15 to 20 rarely observed V segments, including chromosome 9 orphons, because counts were too low. Because HLA typing was unavailable for some donors at each locus, only the typed subset was used in association tests. According to a later analysis, parvovirus B19, influenza, CMV and Epstein-Barr virus appeared linked to several top co-occurrence clusters. The study listed 164 TCR beta chains as associated with cytomegalovirus. In a later analysis, HLA-associated TCR beta chains showed more clonal expansion and lower generation probabilities than non-associated chains that were equally common. Across donors, most TCR sequences were observed very rarely, whereas some public TCRs were present in many individuals. It was suggested by the authors that the approach could potentially be generalized to other disease states and immunological phenotypes. A further reported finding was that TCR beta sequences accurately predicted the HLA-A and HLA-B alleles for most subjects in the first cohort.

CDR3 length: 11 amino acids, cysteine to phenylalanine. Only the CDR3 region is kept as DNA, spanning 33 bases read in frame from base 1. Reading the germline V gene gives CDR1 SQVTM and CDR2 ANQGSEA. In regard to this clone: Its cognate antigen has yet to be identified. A junction boundary mismatches the germline segment, possibly from a read error.

The cohort comprised 666 healthy bone marrow donors. At the time of sampling, all cohort members were nominally healthy, though unrecorded immune exposures were likely present. The donor was CMV seronegative and was included in the group of a few hundred seronegative cohort members. A peripheral blood sample was collected from each donor, and TCR beta sequencing was performed on peripheral blood mononuclear cells. The Qiagen DNeasy Blood Extraction Kit was used to extract genomic DNA from the blood cell samples. The library relied on the immunoSEQ multiplex PCR assay. For the multiplex PCR, a mixture combining 60 forward primers for TCR Vbeta segments and 13 reverse primers for TCR Jbeta segments was used. A multiplex PCR assay on genomic DNA amplified the CDR3 region of rearranged TCR beta genes. The amplified TCR beta libraries were sequenced on the Illumina HiSeq System as 87-base-pair reads. Per the original workflow: Across the 640 or so repertoires, a later analysis counted roughly 84 million unique TCR beta chains, 9 million to 14 million of which were shared by at least two donors. Raw reads were error-corrected and collapsed into unique sequences with a nearest-neighbor algorithm that merged closely related sequences to remove PCR and sequencing errors. Alignment of CDR3 sequences to IMGT reference sequences was used to assign V, D and J gene segments. For a sequence to be retained, at least a six-nucleotide match to both a V gene segment and a J gene segment was required. Rearrangements were classified as productive when the CDR3 lacked stop codons and remained in frame with V and J, and all other rearrangements were classified as non-productive. CDR3 was defined according to IMGT convention as the region running from the second conserved V-encoded cysteine to the conserved J-encoded phenylalanine. In an earlier analysis of 500 to 650 of the donors, sequences lacking an unambiguous match to a single V gene segment were excluded. In an earlier analysis of roughly 500 of the donors, V segments were called functional above 56.7% productive rearrangements and were called segregating when the between-donor standard deviation exceeded 5%. A statistical classification framework was built to diagnose cytomegalovirus status from the catalog of TCR beta chain sequences. In a later analysis, V and J genes were assigned by comparing TCR nucleotide sequences against IMGT/GENE-DB human TR gene sequences. Using the TCRdist pipeline, a later analysis assigned CDR3 sequences along with most-parsimonious VDJ recombination scenarios. In a later analysis, each TCR beta chain was defined by its CDR3 amino acid sequence together with its V-gene family, and reads lacking a unique V-gene family were excluded. As a way to deal with suspected cross-contamination and a sequencing artifact, a later analysis dropped roughly 620 nucleotide sequences that were highly shared and had low generation probability. In a later analysis, a clonal expansion index for each public chain was calculated from normalized within-repertoire ranks of inferred template counts. A later analysis computed generation probabilities with a VDJ recombination model fitted to out-of-frame rearrangements, and checked the results against IGoR. A later analysis scored TCR-TCR, TCR-HLA and TCR-CMV co-occurrence with hypergeometric tests, applying a repertoire-size bias correction to TCR pairs. False discovery rates were estimated in a later analysis by permuting HLA or CMV assignments 20 times. In a later analysis, co-occurring TCRs were grouped using DBSCAN, and TCRdist sequence similarity was added for clustering within HLA-allele-positive subsets. For co-occurrence clustering, repertoires with fewer than 30,000 or more than 120,000 public chains were excluded, along with a handful of repertoires with anomalous nucleotide sharing. Here the immuneACCESS table is served through TCRdb, limited to in-frame sequences with V and J called. Missing clones are a known gap in these copies; in checked studies unresolved V genes cover under half, and the rest lacks a known reason. V and J calls and clone size are those listed in that table; D and trimming were worked out from the DNA. The sample's table covers some 48,000 clones. 2.1% of the sample lies in the top ten.

This chain joins TRBV29-1 to TRBJ1-1, with a weak D call of TRBD1 (6 bases match). What was sequenced was PBMCs. This receptor was taken from a woman aged 40 to 50 in good health and CMV-seronegative. The base sequence is TGCAGCGCCCCGACAGGAACTGGAGCTTTCTTT. It encodes CSAPTGTGAFF.